This T cell receptor (beta chain) comes out of a study of blood T cells in healthy people across ages. Losses at the gene ends were 7 bases for V and 4 bases for J; bases not matched to a gene: 10. Per the germline V gene, CDR1 is MDHEN and CDR2 is SYDVKM. This CDR3 has 15 amino acids. This clonotype was picked up a small number of times. Its specificity is unknown. Study-wide findings and caveats: Roughly linear declines in TCR beta diversity per million T cells occurred with age. Unknown donor CMV status possibly confounded expanded clonotype changes.

The second PCR ran about 6 to 11 cycles with a sample-barcoded 5' primer and J-beta primers. Tags on each cDNA molecule came from a template-switch adaptor with 12 random nucleotides. TCRdb processed the 5' RACE reads anew with MiXCR; each CDR3 protein has one entry. The data hold over 1,500,000 distinct CDR3 sequences, with 39% observed a single time. Material for sequencing was blood. The clonotype originates from a human donor in good health. This rearrangement joins TRBV28 to TRBJ2-1; 7 bases match TRBD2. Here the CDR3 reads CASTTLARRYNEQFF. The CDR3 region has the DNA TGTGCCAGCACTACACTAGCGAGGCGTTACAATGAGCAGTTCTTC.